This TCR beta chain was sequenced for a study of blood T cell repertoires in COVID-19 (dated by TCRdb to about 2020). Regarding the study in general: Samples from collaborators originated in the United States, Italy and Spain and spanned both the acute and convalescent phases of COVID-19. Where HLA class I and class II types were available, the types were taken from metadata supplied by the sample provider, not from assay-based typing. The material from the prospective study consisted of cDNA or gDNA derived from T cells, B-cell-depleted T cells, or PBMCs. The repertoires were made available in a free public database intended to serve as a resource for research on the immune response to SARS-CoV-2. Subjects who had been exposed to COVID-19, were actively infected with it, or had recovered from it provided the deeply sampled blood TCRbeta repertoires that made up the dataset. The samples were drawn from the first 160 participants of the ongoing ImmuneRACE study and from 1,254 subjects provided by 6 global collaborators. Sample metadata almost always included a de-identified subject ID, COVID-19 status, age in years and sex.

Based on the germline V gene (reference sequence), the CDR1 and CDR2 sequences are LGHDT and YNNKEL. Here V drops 1 base and J drops 1 base, and the junction holds 20 bases not matched to any gene. The CDR3, cysteine through phenylalanine, is 21 amino acids long. The CDR3 DNA has 63 bases and is translated from base 1. TCRbeta CDR3 regions were amplified from genomic DNA by means of the immunoSEQ Assay, a bias-controlled multiplex PCR. Turning to the authors' computational methods: The number of nucleated cells in each sample was estimated from the amplification of reference gene primers within the assay. Sequence reads were collapsed and filtered to measure the absolute abundance of every unique TCRbeta CDR3 rearrangement. For each sample, productive Simpson clonality was calculated as the square root of Simpson's diversity index over productive rearrangements. What TCRdb holds here is the immuneACCESS table cut down to in-frame rearrangements. Part of the clones is not present; checked against another copy, under half of the missing clones reflect an unresolved V gene, and the others are unexplained. V and J calls plus clone size are reproduced from that table; the DNA served to infer D and trimming. This sample is represented by some 200,000 clones; roughly 86% of them were singletons. The leading ten clones occupy less than 3.5% of the sample.

Overall results and qualifications from the work: Clinical and demographic metadata were provided uncurated, with the amount varying by source and participant.

Collaborating institutions collected whole blood in K2EDTA tubes following their own protocols. Collaborator samples were shipped for TCRbeta analysis as frozen whole blood, isolated PBMCs, or DNA extracted from either sample type. Comments on this clone: It lacks a known antigen. Base qualities are not at hand, and no much larger clone is one base apart.

Sequencing was carried out using peripheral blood. The chain was built from TRBV3-1 (or the pseudogene TRBV3-2) and TRBJ1-1; TRBD1 fits 8 bases in the junction. The clonotype comes from a man aged 70 or older with acute or convalescent COVID-19. The CDR3 in this case is CASSQAYPSPRTGQENTEAFF. The DNA reads as follows: TGTGCCAGCAGCCAAGCTTACCCCTCTCCCCGGACAGGGCAAGAGAACACTGAAGCTTTCTTT.